This T cell receptor beta chain appears in the sequencing data of a study of blood T cell repertoires in COVID-19. Study context: Material from acute and convalescent COVID-19 was sourced from the United States, Italy and Spain. PBMCs, B-cell-depleted T cells, or T cells were the source of the cDNA or gDNA that made up the material.

Germline CDR1 is SGHNT and CDR2 is YYREEE (reference sequence). V lost 2 bases and J 0 bases, leaving 12 bases between the germline ends. The CDR3 is 15 residues long. Source study methods: It was from reference gene primer amplification that nucleated cell counts were estimated. Assay: immunoSEQ multiplex PCR; the TCRdb copy retains only in-frame clones and omits some. That table is the source of V, J and clone size, and D and trimming were worked out from the DNA. The table lists some 240,000 clones, 84% of them singletons. This clonotype originated in a man aged 50 to 59 with active or convalescent COVID-19. The chain recombines TRBV5-4 with TRBJ2-7; D perhaps matches TRBD1 (6 bases). Sequencing was carried out using peripheral blood. CDR3: CASSFTRGSSYEQYF. DNA of the CDR3: TGTGCCAGCAGCTTTACTAGGGGGAGCTCCTACGAGCAGTACTTC.